This paragraph reports one T cell receptor beta chain. These data originate in a study of blood T cell repertoires in COVID-19. Assay used: immunoSEQ multiplex PCR; TCRdb lists only in-frame clones, some missing. The sample yields some 240,000 clones, approximately 83% seen once. From germline, CDR1 is LGHNA and CDR2 YSLEER. This CDR3 has 15 residues. V lost 4 bases and J 0 bases, leaving 10 bases between the germline ends. This chain uses TRBV4-3 with TRBJ1-3; D call uncertain. The sequence was obtained from a man aged 45-60 years who had recovered from COVID-19. Sequencing was carried out using PBMCs or T cells enriched from blood (not recorded which). In DNA form, the CDR3 reads TGCGCCAGCAGCCGGAGAGCGGACTCTGGAAACACCATATATTTT. Protein sequence: CASSRRADSGNTIYF.